Only a few counts were recorded for the clone carrying this TCR beta chain. Its antigen is not known. The entry originates in a study of T-cell reconstitution after alpha-beta-depleted transplantation in children. Study conclusions and caveats: One year post-transplant, T-cell counts and diversity were largely derived from T cells produced anew.

It was with unique molecular identifiers that the TCRbeta library was prepared. TCRdb recomputed calls from the PCR reads with MiXCR, one row per CDR3 protein. The table shows 250,000 to 350,000 distinct CDR3 sequences, with around 25% occurring only once. V was clipped by 2 bases and J by 10 bases, with 9 bases between them. This CDR3 region has 13 residues. This chain links TRBV12-3 or TRBV12-4 with TRBJ1-6; D is perhaps TRBD1 (5 bases). The sequence derives from a male patient aged 10 to 17 who had a stem cell transplant for acute lymphoblastic leukemia, so the T cells may come from the graft donor. Sequencing was performed on PBMCs, mostly from graft donor cells, taken 180 days after TCRalphabeta/CD19-depleted stem cell transplant. CDR3 amino acids: CASSLLGVSPLHF. DNA of the CDR3: TGTGCCAGCAGTTTACTGGGGGTGTCACCCCTCCACTTT.